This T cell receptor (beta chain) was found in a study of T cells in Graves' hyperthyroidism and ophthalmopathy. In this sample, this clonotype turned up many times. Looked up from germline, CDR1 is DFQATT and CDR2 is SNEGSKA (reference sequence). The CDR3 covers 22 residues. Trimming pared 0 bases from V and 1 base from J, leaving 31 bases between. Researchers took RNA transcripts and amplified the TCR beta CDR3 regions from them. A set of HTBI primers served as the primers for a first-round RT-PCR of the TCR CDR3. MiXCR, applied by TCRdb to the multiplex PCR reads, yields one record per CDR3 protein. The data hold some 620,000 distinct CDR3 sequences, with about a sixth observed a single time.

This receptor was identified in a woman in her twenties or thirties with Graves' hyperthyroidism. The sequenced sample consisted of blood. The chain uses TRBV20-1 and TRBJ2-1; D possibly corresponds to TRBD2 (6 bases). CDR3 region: CSARDFGGSGGLGKGSYNEQFF. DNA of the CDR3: TGCAGTGCTAGAGATTTCGGGGGATCTGGGGGGTTAGGGAAGGGGTCCTACAATGAGCAGTTCTTC.